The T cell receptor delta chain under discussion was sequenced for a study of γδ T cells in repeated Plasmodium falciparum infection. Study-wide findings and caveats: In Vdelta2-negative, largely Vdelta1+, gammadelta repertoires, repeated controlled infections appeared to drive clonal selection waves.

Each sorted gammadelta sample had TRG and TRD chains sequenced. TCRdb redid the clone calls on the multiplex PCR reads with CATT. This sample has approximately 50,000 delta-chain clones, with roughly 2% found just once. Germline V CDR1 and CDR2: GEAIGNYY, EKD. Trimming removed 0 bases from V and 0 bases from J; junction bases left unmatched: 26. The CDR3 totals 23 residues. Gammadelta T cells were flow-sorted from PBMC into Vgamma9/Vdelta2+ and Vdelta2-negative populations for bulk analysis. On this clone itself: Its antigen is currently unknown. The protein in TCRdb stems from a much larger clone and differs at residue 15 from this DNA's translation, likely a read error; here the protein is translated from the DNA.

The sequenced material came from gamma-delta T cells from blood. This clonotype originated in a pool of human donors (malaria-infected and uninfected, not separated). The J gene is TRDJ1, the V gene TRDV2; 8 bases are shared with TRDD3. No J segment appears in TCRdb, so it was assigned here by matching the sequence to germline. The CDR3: CACDTLPTPGGRGRSTNTDKLIF. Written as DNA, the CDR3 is TGTGCCTGTGACACCCTCCCGACTCCTGGGGGACGCGGCCGGTCGACCAACACCGATAAACTCATCTTT.